The rows below give T cell receptor beta chains drawn from one sample of a study of shared clonotypes between healthy human individuals. The repertoire was sequenced with immunoSEQ multiplex PCR; TCRdb's copy has only in-frame clones and lacks some. The sample includes about 980,000 clones, around three quarters of them seen just once. Sequenced: memory CD4+ T cells sorted from blood. Receptor source: a young man in good health. CDR3s include the opening cysteine and the closing phenylalanine or tryptophan. D genes are given only for firm matches. Clone size is not always given. Where it is, it says once, few, many or a class for expanded clones.

CDR3aa,CDR3nt,d_gene,abundance,v_gene,j_gene
CASSAGPSYEQYF,TGTGCCAGTAGTGCCGGGCCTTCCTACGAGCAGTACTTC,-,-,TRBV19,TRBJ2-7
CASHDPGREKLFF,TGTGCCAGTCATGACCCGGGGAGAGAAAAACTGTTTTTT,-,few,TRBV19,TRBJ1-4
CASSAQGPEKLFF,TGTGCCAGCAGTGCCCAGGGACCCGAAAAACTGTTTTTT,-,-,TRBV28,TRBJ1-4
CASSLGAGTGVQPQHF,TGTGCCAGCAGCCTCGGCGCCGGGACAGGGGTTCAGCCCCAGCATTTT,TRBD1,-,TRBV28,TRBJ1-5
CASSTRGQPYEQYF,TGTGCCAGCAGCACGCGAGGACAGCCCTACGAGCAGTACTTC,-,-,TRBV9,TRBJ2-7
CASSTDRVPIHEQYF,TGTGCCAGCAGCACTGACAGGGTCCCTATCCACGAGCAGTACTTC,TRBD1,-,TRBV5-4,TRBJ2-7
CASSPGQGTDTQYF,TGTGCCAGCAGCCCGGGACAGGGCACAGATACGCAGTATTTT,TRBD1,-,TRBV7-6,TRBJ2-3
CSASVSYGYTF,TGCAGTGCTAGTGTTAGCTATGGCTACACCTTC,-,-,TRBV20-1,TRBJ1-2
CASSSSGAAFF,TGTGCCAGCAGTTCATCTGGTGCGGCTTTCTTT,-,once,TRBV28,TRBJ1-1
CASRDRTGLGTEAFF,TGTGCCAGCAGGGACCGGACAGGGCTGGGCACTGAAGCTTTCTTT,TRBD1,-,TRBV2,TRBJ1-1
CASRISGGNTGELFF,TGTGCCAGCAGAATTAGCGGGGGGAACACCGGGGAGCTGTTTTTT,TRBD2,-,TRBV2,TRBJ2-2
CASSQDGGNEKLFF,TGTGCCAGCAGCCAGGACGGGGGTAATGAAAAACTGTTTTTT,-,-,TRBV7-9,TRBJ1-4
CASSSRLRGYTF,TGTGCCAGCAGCTCCAGGCTCAGGGGCTACACCTTC,-,-,TRBV7-2,TRBJ1-2
CASSEALTGGWGEKLFF,TGTGCCAGCAGTGAAGCCCTAACAGGGGGCTGGGGTGAAAAACTGTTTTTT,TRBD1,-,TRBV6-1,TRBJ1-4
CASSRGLTRGQETQYF,TGTGCCAGCAGCAGGGGGCTGACGCGCGGCCAAGAGACCCAGTACTTC,TRBD1,many,TRBV7-8,TRBJ2-5
CASSDKTGGYSPLHF,TGTGCCAGCAGTGACAAGACAGGGGGTTATTCACCCCTCCACTTT,TRBD1,-,TRBV6-1,TRBJ1-6
CALDRGGTEAFF,TGTGCCCTGGACAGGGGGGGCACTGAAGCTTTCTTT,TRBD1,few,TRBV30,TRBJ1-1
CASTVHETQYF,TGTGCCAGCACCGTACATGAGACCCAGTACTTC,-,-,TRBV2,TRBJ2-5
CASGNRGGSYEQYF,TGTGCCAGCGGCAACAGGGGCGGCTCCTACGAGCAGTACTTC,TRBD1,-,TRBV7-9,TRBJ2-7
CASSSQGSDYGYTF,TGTGCCAGCAGTTCCCAGGGGAGTGACTATGGCTACACCTTC,-,-,TRBV25-1,TRBJ1-2
CASSLAGPDTQYF,TGTGCCAGCAGCTTAGCCGGGCCAGATACGCAGTATTTT,-,-,TRBV7-2,TRBJ2-3
CASSQDLYGVYGYTF,TGCGCCAGCAGCCAAGATTTGTACGGAGTCTATGGCTACACCTTC,-,-,TRBV4-3,TRBJ1-2
CASSTDRYEQYF,TGCGCCAGCTCTACAGACCGCTACGAGCAGTACTTC,-,-,TRBV5-1,TRBJ2-7
CASSPELSGNTIYF,TGTGCCAGCAGCCCGGAACTGTCTGGAAACACCATATATTTT,-,-,TRBV5-8,TRBJ1-3
CASSLARAMNTGELFF,TGTGCCAGCAGCTTGGCCAGGGCCATGAACACCGGGGAGCTGTTTTTT,-,-,TRBV7-9,TRBJ2-2
CASSAKTYNSPLHF,TGTGCCAGCAGCGCCAAGACCTATAATTCACCCCTCCACTTT,-,few,TRBV9,TRBJ1-6
CASSMASGRELFF,TGTGCCAGCAGCATGGCTAGCGGGAGGGAGCTGTTTTTT,TRBD2,-,TRBV11-2,TRBJ2-2
CAWRAQSGTEAFF,TGTGCCTGGAGGGCCCAATCGGGCACTGAAGCTTTCTTT,-,-,TRBV30,TRBJ1-1
CAWDRTGAYEQYF,TGTGCCTGGGACCGGACAGGGGCCTACGAGCAGTACTTC,TRBD1,-,TRBV30,TRBJ2-7
CASSQVPLGELFF,TGTGCCAGCAGCCAAGTACCCCTCGGGGAGCTGTTTTTT,-,-,TRBV14,TRBJ2-2
CSASRVGEQYF,TGCAGTGCTAGCAGGGTGGGCGAGCAGTACTTC,-,-,TRBV20-1,TRBJ2-7
CASWGPGNTIYF,TGTGCCAGTTGGGGCCCTGGAAACACCATATATTTT,-,-,TRBV5-8,TRBJ1-3
CSARDLSEAFF,TGCAGTGCTAGAGATTTGTCTGAAGCTTTCTTT,-,few,TRBV20-1,TRBJ1-1
CASSLVRPAAGELFF,TGCGCCAGCAGCTTGGTAAGGCCCGCCGCGGGGGAGCTGTTTTTT,-,-,TRBV5-1,TRBJ2-2
CATSRATIRGGTGELFF,TGTGCCACCAGCAGGGCCACTATCAGGGGTGGAACCGGGGAGCTGTTTTTT,-,-,TRBV15,TRBJ2-2
CASTGQLVSNQPQHF,TGTGCCAGTACCGGACAGCTCGTCAGCAATCAGCCCCAGCATTTT,-,-,TRBV19,TRBJ1-5
CASSLERGSRDEQFF,TGTGCCAGCAGCTTAGAACGGGGATCTCGGGATGAGCAGTTCTTC,-,once,TRBV11-3,TRBJ2-1